These T cell receptor beta chains were read from a single sample in a study of blood T cell repertoires in COVID-19. TCRdb's copy holds only in-frame clones and misses some; the assay was immunoSEQ multiplex PCR. The profile shows approximately 53,000 clones, roughly nine tenths of them singletons. Sequenced input: peripheral blood. These receptors all come from a human donor in a cohort sampled during active COVID-19. Both conserved end residues are part of each CDR3. Each record gives: J gene, clone size, V gene, D gene, CDR3 DNA, CDR3 protein. The D gene is left open where the match is weak. For some rows the clone size is stated as once, few or many, or as a class when expanded; others skip it.

J: TRBJ2-5
size: -
V: TRBV30
D: TRBD1
DNA: TGTGCCTGGAGTGAGGGACAGGGGGCGCAAGAGACCCAGTACTTC
CDR3: CAWSEGQGAQETQYF

J: TRBJ2-3
size: once
V: TRBV24-1
D: TRBD2
DNA: TGTGCCACCAGTGAGGCTAGCGGGAGGAAGACAGATACGCAGTATTTT
CDR3: CATSEASGRKTDTQYF

J: TRBJ1-1
size: -
V: TRBV19
D: -
DNA: TGTGCCAGTATTGAAGGGGTCTTAAGGAGCACTGAAGCTTTCTTT
CDR3: CASIEGVLRSTEAFF

J: TRBJ2-3
size: -
V: TRBV11-2
D: -
DNA: TGTGCCAGCAGCCTGGGCTACGAAGAGTATTTT
CDR3: CASSLGYEEYF

J: TRBJ1-1
size: -
V: TRBV4-3
D: -
DNA: TGCGCCAGCAGCCAAGATCACAGCTTGAACACTGAAGCTTTCTTT
CDR3: CASSQDHSLNTEAFF

J: TRBJ1-2
size: -
V: TRBV2
D: -
DNA: TGTGCCAGCAGCCTTGCGGCCACTCAGGGTATCTACTATGGCTACACCTTC
CDR3: CASSLAATQGIYYGYTF

J: TRBJ2-3
size: -
V: TRBV2
D: TRBD1
DNA: TGTGCCAGCAGGGGGACAGGGGGCACAGATACGCAGTATTTT
CDR3: CASRGTGGTDTQYF

J: TRBJ2-1
size: -
V: TRBV11-3
D: TRBD1
DNA: TGTGCCAGCAGTCAGGGGGCCCTCCAAGACTACAATGAGCAGTTCTTC
CDR3: CASSQGALQDYNEQFF

J: TRBJ1-1
size: -
V: TRBV7-9
D: -
DNA: TGTGCCAGCAGCTCCAAGGTGGGGCCCACTGAAGCTTTCTTT
CDR3: CASSSKVGPTEAFF

J: TRBJ2-7
size: -
V: TRBV12-3/TRBV12-4
D: -
DNA: TGTGCCAGCAGTCCCGACTCAGCCTACGAGCAGTACTTC
CDR3: CASSPDSAYEQYF

J: TRBJ2-1
size: -
V: TRBV7-9
D: TRBD2
DNA: TGTGCCAGCAGCCTACCTAGCGGCCCCTACAATGAGCAGTTCTTC
CDR3: CASSLPSGPYNEQFF

J: TRBJ1-5
size: -
V: TRBV19
D: -
DNA: TGTGCCAGTAGTATAGTGACAACCAGCAATCAGCCCCAGCATTTT
CDR3: CASSIVTTSNQPQHF

J: TRBJ1-2
size: -
V: TRBV28
D: -
DNA: TGTGCCAGCAGCTACCAGGGCTATGTTAACTATGGCTACACCTTC
CDR3: CASSYQGYVNYGYTF

J: TRBJ2-7
size: -
V: TRBV10-2
D: TRBD2
DNA: TGCGCCAGCAGTGAGTCTAACCTAGCGGAGAACTACGAGCAGTACTTC
CDR3: CASSESNLAENYEQYF

J: TRBJ2-7
size: -
V: TRBV7-9
D: -
DNA: TGTGCCAGCAGCTTAGGCGGGGAGGAGCAGTACTTC
CDR3: CASSLGGEEQYF

J: TRBJ2-1
size: -
V: TRBV11-3
D: -
DNA: TGTGCCAGCAGCTTGTCGGGGGTGAATGAGCAGTTCTTC
CDR3: CASSLSGVNEQFF

J: TRBJ2-3
size: -
V: TRBV24-1
D: -
DNA: TGTGCCACCAGCTTCACAGATACGCAGTATTTT
CDR3: CATSFTDTQYF

J: TRBJ1-2
size: -
V: TRBV5-1
D: -
DNA: TGCGCCAGCAGCTTGGCTACCCCCGTAGCTAACTATGGCTACACCTTC
CDR3: CASSLATPVANYGYTF

J: TRBJ1-5
size: -
V: TRBV12-5
D: -
DNA: TGTGCTAGTGGTTTGGTACTACATGATAGCAATCAGCCCCAGCATTTT
CDR3: CASGLVLHDSNQPQHF

J: TRBJ2-7
size: -
V: TRBV20-1
D: TRBD2
DNA: TGCAGTGCTAGTAGCGGGGGGGCCTACGAGCAGTACTTC
CDR3: CSASSGGAYEQYF

J: TRBJ2-7
size: -
V: TRBV7-2
D: TRBD2
DNA: TGTGCCAGCAGCCCTAGCGGGGGGCTTCGGAACGAGCAGTACTTC
CDR3: CASSPSGGLRNEQYF

J: TRBJ2-1
size: -
V: TRBV2
D: TRBD2
DNA: TGTGCCAGCAGCCTAACTAGCGGGGTCTACAATGAGCAGTTCTTC
CDR3: CASSLTSGVYNEQFF

J: TRBJ2-3
size: -
V: TRBV4-3
D: TRBD2
DNA: TGCGCCAGCAGCCTCGGACTAGCGGGGAACACAGATACGCAGTATTTT
CDR3: CASSLGLAGNTDTQYF

J: TRBJ2-5
size: -
V: TRBV27
D: TRBD1
DNA: TGTGCCAGCACCAGAGGACAGGGGGAGACCCAGTACTTC
CDR3: CASTRGQGETQYF

J: TRBJ1-1
size: -
V: TRBV6-1
D: -
DNA: TGTGCCAGCAGTGATAGGCAGGGGCGTATCATGAACACTGAAGCTTTCTTT
CDR3: CASSDRQGRIMNTEAFF

J: TRBJ2-2
size: -
V: TRBV19
D: -
DNA: TGTGCCAGTAGCCCCCAGGATACCGGGGAGCTGTTTTTT
CDR3: CASSPQDTGELFF

J: TRBJ1-2
size: -
V: TRBV27
D: -
DNA: TGTGCCAGCACTCCAGCCCCGACAGGCATTTATGGCTACACCTTC
CDR3: CASTPAPTGIYGYTF

J: TRBJ1-1
size: -
V: TRBV30
D: -
DNA: TGTGCCTGGAGTGTGGACGGGGTTCGCGAAGCTTTCTTT
CDR3: CAWSVDGVREAFF

J: TRBJ2-1
size: -
V: TRBV29-1
D: TRBD2
DNA: TGCAGCGTTGGGGTAGCGGGAGGCTACAATGAGCAGTTCTTC
CDR3: CSVGVAGGYNEQFF

J: TRBJ2-7
size: once
V: TRBV7-9
D: TRBD2
DNA: TGTGCCAGCAGCTTAGACGGGGGGACCTACGAGCAGTACTTC
CDR3: CASSLDGGTYEQYF

J: TRBJ2-3
size: -
V: TRBV9
D: -
DNA: TGTGCCAGCAGCGTAGGGGGACTCGAACGAGATACGCAGTATTTT
CDR3: CASSVGGLERDTQYF

J: TRBJ2-1
size: -
V: TRBV11-2
D: TRBD2
DNA: TGTGCCAGCAGGGAGGGACTAGCGGGAGGCCCCGCCAATGAGCAGTTCTTC
CDR3: CASREGLAGGPANEQFF

J: TRBJ2-1
size: once
V: TRBV7-8
D: -
DNA: TGTGCCACATCAGGTGGTCCTTACAATGAGCAGTTCTTC
CDR3: CATSGGPYNEQFF

J: TRBJ1-2
size: -
V: TRBV11-2
D: -
DNA: TGTGCCAGCAGCTTAGGGCCGGGGGGGGACTATGGCTACACCTTC
CDR3: CASSLGPGGDYGYTF

J: TRBJ1-2
size: -
V: TRBV19
D: -
DNA: TGTGCCAGTAGTACCGCCTCGCAGGGAACGGGCTATGGCTACACCTTC
CDR3: CASSTASQGTGYGYTF

J: TRBJ2-2
size: -
V: TRBV3-1/TRBV3-2
D: TRBD2
DNA: TGTGCCAGCAGTCGCGGCGGGGGCACCGGGGAGCTGTTTTTT
CDR3: CASSRGGGTGELFF

J: TRBJ2-5
size: -
V: TRBV6-1
D: -
DNA: TGTGCCAGCAGTGATCCGACAGTTTTTCAAGAGACCCAGTACTTC
CDR3: CASSDPTVFQETQYF

J: TRBJ2-2
size: -
V: TRBV23-1
D: -
DNA: TGCGCCAGCAGTCAATGTAGATCGGAGGCAGGCCTAGGGGGGGAGCTGTTTTTT
CDR3: CASSQCRSEAGLGGELFF

J: TRBJ2-1
size: -
V: TRBV11-2
D: TRBD2
DNA: TGTGCCAGCAGCACCCGCCCGGCTAGCGGATACAATGAGCAGTTCTTC
CDR3: CASSTRPASGYNEQFF

J: TRBJ2-5
size: -
V: TRBV18
D: -
DNA: TGTGCCAGCTCACCAGACATGGAGACCCAGTACTTC
CDR3: CASSPDMETQYF

J: TRBJ1-1
size: -
V: TRBV19
D: -
DNA: TGTGCCAGTAGTATAGTAGGGGCAGGGCCCGAAGCTTTCTTT
CDR3: CASSIVGAGPEAFF

J: TRBJ2-7
size: -
V: TRBV6-6
D: TRBD1
DNA: TGTGCCAGCAGTTACGGGGTCCCAGGGGGTGTCTACGAGCAGTACTTC
CDR3: CASSYGVPGGVYEQYF

J: TRBJ2-5
size: -
V: TRBV19
D: -
DNA: TGTGCCAGTAGTATGGGTCGAAGAGGCCAGACCCAGTACTTC
CDR3: CASSMGRRGQTQYF

J: TRBJ1-5
size: -
V: TRBV18
D: TRBD1
DNA: TGTGCCAGCTCACACCTCGACAGGGGGCGAGGTCAGCCCCAGCATTTT
CDR3: CASSHLDRGRGQPQHF

J: TRBJ2-2
size: -
V: TRBV7-9
D: -
DNA: TGTGCCAGCAGCCTGGGGGGGCACGGGGAGCTGTTTTTT
CDR3: CASSLGGHGELFF

J: TRBJ2-3
size: -
V: TRBV3-1/TRBV3-2
D: -
DNA: TGTGCCAGCAGCCAAGACACACGAATCGGGGGTTGGGCAGATACGCAGTATTTT
CDR3: CASSQDTRIGGWADTQYF

J: TRBJ2-5
size: -
V: TRBV5-1
D: -
DNA: TGCGCCAGCAGCCACTCCACGGCAGGCGAAGAGACCCAGTACTTC
CDR3: CASSHSTAGEETQYF

J: TRBJ1-5
size: once
V: TRBV6-5
D: -
DNA: TGTGCCAGCAGCCGACATGTCTATAGCAATCAGCCCCAGCATTTT
CDR3: CASSRHVYSNQPQHF

J: TRBJ1-1
size: few
V: TRBV5-1
D: -
DNA: TGCGCCAGCAGCTTGGGACGGCCGGGGATGAACACTGAAGCTTTCTTT
CDR3: CASSLGRPGMNTEAFF

J: TRBJ2-1
size: -
V: TRBV9
D: TRBD2
DNA: TGTGCCAGCAGCTTAGCTGGGCGGGGGAGCTCCTACAATGAGCAGTTCTTC
CDR3: CASSLAGRGSSYNEQFF

J: TRBJ2-5
size: -
V: TRBV9
D: TRBD1
DNA: TGTGCCAGCAGCGCCCTGGGACAGGGGCCCGAAGAGACCCAGTACTTC
CDR3: CASSALGQGPEETQYF

J: TRBJ1-4
size: -
V: TRBV10-1
D: -
DNA: TGCGCCAGCAGTGAGTCGGAGGGGAGAGTTCTGTTTTTT
CDR3: CASSESEGRVLFF

J: TRBJ1-6
size: -
V: TRBV27
D: -
DNA: TGTGCCAGCAGTTTATCAGAGGGCCATAATTCACCCCTCCACTTT
CDR3: CASSLSEGHNSPLHF

J: TRBJ2-3
size: once
V: TRBV6-2/TRBV6-3
D: TRBD2
DNA: TGTGCCAGCAGCCCTCTGGGACTAGCGGGAGTTCGAGATACGCAGTATTTT
CDR3: CASSPLGLAGVRDTQYF